This TCR beta chain was observed in a study of post-analysis software for immune sequencing data. Sequencing libraries made from TCR beta cDNA carried unique molecular identifiers. Out of roughly 0.85 to 11 million T cells, about 460,000 cDNA molecules were generated. TCRdb redid the calling of the PCR reads with MiXCR, one entry per CDR3 protein. Of 350,000 to 500,000 distinct CDR3 sequences listed, approximately 39% are singletons. Study results and caveats: Batch-mates among the samples co-clustered strongly by F measure. Roughly 5 TRBV segments, TRBV5-6, TRBV5-1 and TRBV20-1 among them, were found more frequent in patients than controls.

Regarding this clonotype: What it recognizes is unknown.

CDR3 length: 17 residues. V lost 2 bases and J lost 0, with 17 bases in between. Looked up from germline, CDR1 is SGHVT and CDR2 is SQSDAQ. Sequencing was carried out using blood. The sequence was obtained from a girl aged 2 to 9 with multiple sclerosis. The chain combines TRBV7-4 with TRBJ2-7; weak D call: TRBD1 (6 bases). Here the CDR3 reads CASSLLDVRGNSYEQYF. The CDR3 bases are TGTGCCAGCAGCTTATTGGATGTCAGGGGCAACTCCTACGAGCAGTACTTC.